The sequence of this T cell receptor (beta chain) was determined in a study of T cell changes during pregnancy in multiple sclerosis. Germline V lookup: CDR1 SGHTA, CDR2 FQGTGA. The CDR3 totals 14 residues. The ends lost 3 bases at V and 3 bases at J; junction bases unmatched: 4. This clone appeared once. Libraries were prepared by immunoSEQ multiplex PCR; TCRdb keeps only in-frame clonotypes and omits some of them. The data hold 49,000 or so clones, with 80% to 95% observed a single time. The rearrangement uses TRBV7-3 and TRBJ2-7; 8 bases are shared with TRBD2. The sequencing used peripheral blood, collected in the third trimester of pregnancy. The source of this sequence is a female donor with multiple sclerosis, enrolled in a pregnancy study. DNA for the CDR3: TGTGCCAGCAGCTTCGGGGGGGGCTACTACGAGCAGTACTTC. Protein: CASSFGGGYYEQYF. Looking up the rest from reference TRBV7-3 and TRBJ2-7 gives the full variable domain: GAGVSQTPSNKVTEKGKYVELRCDPISGHTALYWYRQSLGQGPEFLIYFQGTGAADDSGLPNDRFFAVRPEGSVSTLKIQRTERGDSAVYLCASSFGGGYYEQYFGPGTRLTVT.